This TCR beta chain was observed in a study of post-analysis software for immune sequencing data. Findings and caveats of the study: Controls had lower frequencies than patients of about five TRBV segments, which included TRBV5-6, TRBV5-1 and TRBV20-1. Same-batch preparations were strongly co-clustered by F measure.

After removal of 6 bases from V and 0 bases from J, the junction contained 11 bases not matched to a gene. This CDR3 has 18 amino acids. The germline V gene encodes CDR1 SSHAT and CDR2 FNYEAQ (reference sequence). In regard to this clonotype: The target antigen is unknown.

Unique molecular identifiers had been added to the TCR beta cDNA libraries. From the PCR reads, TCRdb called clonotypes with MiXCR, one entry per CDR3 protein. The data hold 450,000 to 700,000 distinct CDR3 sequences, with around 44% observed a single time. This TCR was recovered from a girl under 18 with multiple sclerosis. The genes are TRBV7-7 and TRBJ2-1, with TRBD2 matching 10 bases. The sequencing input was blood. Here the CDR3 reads CASSYGNLAGASYNEQFF. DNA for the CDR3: TGTGCCAGCAGTTACGGTAATCTAGCGGGGGCCTCCTACAATGAGCAGTTCTTC. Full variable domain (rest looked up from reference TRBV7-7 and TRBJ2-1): GAGVSQSPRYKVTKRGQDVTLRCDPISSHATLYWYQQALGQGPEFLTYFNYEAQPDKSGLPSDRFSAERPEGSISTLTIQRTEQRDSAMYRCASSYGNLAGASYNEQFFGPGTRLTVL.